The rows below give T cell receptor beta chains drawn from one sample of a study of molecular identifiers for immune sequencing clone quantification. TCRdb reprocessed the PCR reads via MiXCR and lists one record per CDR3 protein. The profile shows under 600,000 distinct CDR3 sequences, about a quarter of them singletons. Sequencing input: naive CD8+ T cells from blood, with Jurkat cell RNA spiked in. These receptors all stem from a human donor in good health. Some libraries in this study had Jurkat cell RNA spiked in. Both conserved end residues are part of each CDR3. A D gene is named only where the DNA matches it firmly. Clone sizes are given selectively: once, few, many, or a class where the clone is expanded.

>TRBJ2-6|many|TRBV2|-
CASSEEVGANVLTF
TGTGCCAGCAGTGAGGAAGTTGGGGCCAACGTCCTGACTTTC
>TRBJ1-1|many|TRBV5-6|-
CASSFLGPSESTEAFF
TGTGCCAGCAGCTTTCTTGGCCCTTCCGAGAGTACTGAAGCTTTCTTT
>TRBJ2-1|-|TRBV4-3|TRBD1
CASSPIGQEAYNEQFF
TGCGCCAGCAGCCCCATAGGACAGGAGGCGTACAATGAGCAGTTCTTC
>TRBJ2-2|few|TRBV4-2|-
CASSQGVTTGELFF
TGTGCCAGCAGCCAAGGAGTCACCACGGGGGAGCTGTTTTTT
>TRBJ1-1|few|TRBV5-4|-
CASSFSGTPGFGAFF
TGTGCCAGCAGCTTCTCCGGGACACCTGGGTTTGGAGCTTTCTTT
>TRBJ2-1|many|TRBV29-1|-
CSVDGTGTMGDEQFF
TGCAGCGTTGATGGGACCGGGACAATGGGGGATGAGCAGTTCTTC
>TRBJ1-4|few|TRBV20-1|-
CSARDGDGFPNEKLFF
TGCAGTGCTAGAGATGGCGACGGATTCCCCAATGAAAAACTGTTTTTT
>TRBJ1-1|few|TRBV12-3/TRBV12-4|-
CASSVAGDRTEAFF
TGTGCCAGCAGCGTAGCAGGGGACCGGACTGAAGCTTTCTTT
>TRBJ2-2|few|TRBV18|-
CASSQRPLANTGELFF
TGTGCCAGCTCACAACGTCCACTAGCGAACACCGGGGAGCTGTTTTTT
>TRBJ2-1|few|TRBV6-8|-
CACLLAAPRNEQFF
TGTGCCTGCCTTCTAGCAGCCCCTAGGAATGAGCAGTTCTTC
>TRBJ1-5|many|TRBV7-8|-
CASSLAITMDGGYQPQHF
TGTGCCAGCAGCTTAGCCATAACAATGGACGGAGGGTATCAGCCCCAGCATTTT
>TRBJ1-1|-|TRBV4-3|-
CASSQGAGAFF
TGCGCCAGCAGCCAAGGGGCAGGAGCTTTCTTT
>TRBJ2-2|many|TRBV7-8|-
CASSPMGAGSGELFF
TGTGCCAGCAGTCCCATGGGCGCAGGTTCCGGGGAGCTGTTTTTT
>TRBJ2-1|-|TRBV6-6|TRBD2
CTSSYLRPGLAGNEQFF
TGTACCAGCAGTTACCTCCGCCCCGGACTAGCGGGGAATGAGCAGTTCTTC
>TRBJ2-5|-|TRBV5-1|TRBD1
CASSPKTGLYQETQYF
TGCGCCAGCAGCCCCAAGACAGGGCTGTACCAAGAGACCCAGTACTTC
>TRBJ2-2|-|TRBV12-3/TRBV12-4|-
CATSPMEGQPGELFF
TGTGCCACTAGCCCCATGGAGGGCCAGCCCGGGGAGCTGTTTTTT
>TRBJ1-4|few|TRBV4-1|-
CASSQDPGEGEKLFF
TGCGCCAGCAGCCAAGACCCCGGGGAAGGGGAAAAACTGTTTTTT
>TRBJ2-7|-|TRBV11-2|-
CASSLVGWGPSSYEQYF
TGCGCCAGCAGCTTAGTGGGTTGGGGGCCCAGCTCCTACGAGCAGTACTTC
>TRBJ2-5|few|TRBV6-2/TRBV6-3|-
CASSYGGRLIAETQYF
TGTGCCAGCAGTTACGGGGGGCGGTTAATAGCGGAGACCCAGTACTTC
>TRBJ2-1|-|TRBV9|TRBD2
CASGGRDYNEQFF
TGTGCCAGCGGCGGGAGAGACTACAATGAGCAGTTCTTC
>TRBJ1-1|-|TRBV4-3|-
CASSQGVADTEAFF
TGCGCCAGCAGCCAAGGGGTCGCGGACACTGAAGCTTTCTTT
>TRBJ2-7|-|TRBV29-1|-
CSVGGPSFYEQYF
TGCAGCGTCGGGGGACCTAGCTTCTACGAGCAGTACTTC
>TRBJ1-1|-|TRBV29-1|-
CSALQSQTVNTEAFF
TGCAGCGCCCTACAATCCCAGACAGTGAACACTGAAGCTTTCTTT
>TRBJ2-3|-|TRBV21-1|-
CASSKRTGCNTDTQYF
TGTGCCAGCAGCAAGAGGACAGGGTGTAACACAGATACGCAGTATTTT
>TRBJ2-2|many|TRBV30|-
CAWSVQRFSGELFF
TGTGCCTGGAGTGTACAAAGGTTCTCCGGGGAGCTGTTTTTT
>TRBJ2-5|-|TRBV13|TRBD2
CASSLRARGGRETQYF
TGTGCCAGCAGCTTAAGGGCTCGCGGGGGGCGAGAGACCCAGTACTTC
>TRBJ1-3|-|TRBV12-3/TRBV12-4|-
CASSLFGNTIYF
TGTGCCAGCAGTTTATTCGGAAACACCATATATTTT
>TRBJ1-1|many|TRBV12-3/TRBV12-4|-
CASSSRGTEAFF
TGTGCCAGCAGTTCCCGAGGCACTGAAGCTTTCTTT